What follows is one T cell receptor beta chain and its context. Between the trimmed V and J ends, which lost 2 bases and 0 bases, there was a span of 11 bases. The CDR3 totals 15 residues. CDR1 is SGDLS, CDR2 YYNGEE, per germline. The record originates from a study of cytomegalovirus exposure and HLA in healthy donors. Donors were drawn from the roughly 130-subject validation cohort, separate from the approximately 640-subject first cohort. Here immunoSEQ multiplex PCR was the method, and the copy in TCRdb shows in-frame clones only, minus some. The table includes tens of thousands of clones, around 94% detected once.

Sequencing was performed on PBMCs. The chain is built from TRBV9 and TRBJ1-2, with D maybe TRBD1 (5 bases). The clonotype originates from a man aged 18-30 years in good health and CMV-seropositive. This CDR3 is CASSVRGNANYGYTF. The CDR3 DNA sequence: TGTGCCAGCAGCGTTCGGGGGAACGCTAACTATGGCTACACCTTC.